This is a list of T cell receptor beta chains from one sample in a study of T cells in Graves' hyperthyroidism and ophthalmopathy. One entry per CDR3 protein results from TCRdb running MiXCR on the multiplex PCR reads. The table lists about 640,000 distinct CDR3 sequences, 20% to 25% of them singletons, with 34% in the top ten. The sample comprised blood. The source is a man between 25 and 39 years old with Graves' ophthalmopathy. Both conserved end residues are trimmed from each CDR3. The size entry is marked missing in some rows and otherwise reads once, few, many or a size class.

j_call v_call clone_size cdr3_aa
TRBJ2-6 TRBV20-1 . SARDTPGANVLT
TRBJ1-3 TRBV15 . ATSIDRGAGNTIY
TRBJ2-5 TRBV12-3/TRBV12-4 . ASSGRATGGQETQY
TRBJ2-7 TRBV11-1 many ASSLGGDSEQY
TRBJ1-1 TRBV6-1 . ASSGTGENTEAF
TRBJ2-1 TRBV9 . ASSETGGPYNEQF
TRBJ2-1 TRBV28 many ASVSRGGGSYNEQF
TRBJ2-7 TRBV28 many ASTRGLERTYEQY
TRBJ2-7 TRBV3-1 few ASSPGGEGRYEQY
TRBJ1-1 TRBV19 . ASSPGQEWGNTEAF
TRBJ2-7 TRBV6-2/TRBV6-3 few ASSGTSGLKKQY
TRBJ2-7 TRBV6-1 . ASTSSRDTFYEQY
TRBJ2-1 TRBV20-1 . SARALSGSTYNEQF
TRBJ2-7 TRBV4-1 once ASSQGPGGGPSYEQY
TRBJ2-7 TRBV11-2 . ASRPLGGGFYEQY
TRBJ2-3 TRBV28 many ASSFGGGVDTQY
TRBJ2-6 TRBV3-1 many ASSPTGALPGANVLT
TRBJ2-3 TRBV9 . ASSAGLSMLADTQY
TRBJ1-5 TRBV7-2 . ASSLGSGSVNQPQH
TRBJ2-1 TRBV5-1 many ASSQRGRIPLNEQF
TRBJ2-3 TRBV11-2 . ASRHRQGTDTQY
TRBJ2-7 TRBV7-8 . ASRRRDRGREQY
TRBJ2-3 TRBV29-1 few SVPGLLSTDTQY
TRBJ2-5 TRBV7-9 . ASSPPFSGRGQETQY
TRBJ2-7 TRBV3-1 . AGSLTDRGPYEQY
TRBJ1-2 TRBV30 few AWTPGEGRYGYT
TRBJ2-2 TRBV6-1 . ASKRGGELF
TRBJ2-1 TRBV30 . AWSLRQGPYNEQF
TRBJ1-1 TRBV5-5 many ASSFGTGDPEAF
TRBJ2-7 TRBV7-2 few ASSLFRADEQY
TRBJ2-1 TRBV7-9 . ASSQPRSGEQF
TRBJ2-7 TRBV7-9 . ASSFLTGSGEQY
TRBJ1-2 TRBV28 . ASSLDGPARGYT
TRBJ2-1 TRBV30 many AWSESGRPRNEQF
TRBJ1-5 TRBV30 . AWSVGQLDQPQH
TRBJ2-1 TRBV11-2 many ASSVSSGTYNEQF
TRBJ2-5 TRBV29-1 . SVRFAARRGETQY
TRBJ2-1 TRBV6-1 few ASSVWGDNEQF
TRBJ2-4 TRBV6-1 . ASNPPDRRENIQY
TRBJ2-5 TRBV11-2 many ASSLAGRQETQY
TRBJ2-2 TRBV12-5 few ASGLGTGELF
TRBJ2-3 TRBV24-1 . ATSDRPDYTDTQY
TRBJ2-5 TRBV24-1 few ATSDSRPDSWGETQY
TRBJ2-1 TRBV6-5 few ASSYSAGTLSYNEQF
TRBJ2-7 TRBV7-9 few ASSGQGVGEQY
TRBJ2-5 TRBV12-3/TRBV12-4 . ASSFGRVSETQY
TRBJ2-1 TRBV3-1 few ASSQLGTIVEQF